This T cell receptor beta chain was obtained from a study of T cell repertoires in cytomegalovirus infection. Overall study context: Researchers turned to recently identified HLA-C-restricted CMV epitopes as well as well-studied HLA-B-restricted ones. Matching HLA type and CMV infection were both indicated by public TCR beta signatures.

Study conclusions and caveats: What dominated the ex vivo response were HLA-C-restricted CMV-specific TCR beta clonotypes.

V was cut by 2 bases and J by 1 base, with 14 bases left in between. This CDR3 is built from 16 residues. Germline lookup yields CDR1 SGHTA and CDR2 FQGNSA. This clonotype was recorded at least ten times. Its antigen is undetermined. MiXCR, applied by TCRdb to the reads, yields one record per CDR3 protein. Of about 310,000 distinct CDR3 sequences listed, 20% to 30% were seen once; the top ten hold roughly 15%. The rearrangement joins TRBV7-2 to TRBJ1-1; the D gene is possibly TRBD1 (5 bases). Sequencing used cultured PBMCs, obtained from culture after CMV antigen stimulation. The sequence was obtained from a human donor in good health (CMV status not recorded). Some clones in this sample may be carry-over from other donors' samples. CDR3 amino acids: CASSLRWGSGNTEAFF. In nucleotides, the CDR3 is TGTGCCAGCAGCTTAAGGTGGGGCTCCGGGAACACTGAAGCTTTCTTT. Complete variable domain (other parts from reference TRBV7-2 and TRBJ1-1): GAGVSQSPSNKVTEKGKDVELRCDPISGHTALYWYRQSLGQGLEFLIYFQGNSAPDKSGLPSDRFSAERTGGSVSTLTIQRTQQEDSAVYLCASSLRWGSGNTEAFFGQGTRLTVV.